Each of the 24 T cell receptor beta chains below was sequenced from the same sample in a study of blood T cell repertoires in COVID-19. Assay: immunoSEQ multiplex PCR; the TCRdb copy retains only in-frame clones and omits some. The table lists 300,000 to 450,000 clones, approximately 88% of them singletons. Input material: peripheral blood. These receptors were taken from a woman in her thirties with COVID-19, enrolled during active disease.

The genes are TRBV4-3 and TRBJ1-4; 10 positions match TRBD1. Germline V gene lookup returns CDR1 LGHNA and CDR2 YSLEER. V trimming: 4 bases; J trimming: 3 bases; junction bases outside the gene matches: 5. CDR3 length: 16 residues. DNA of the CDR3: TGCGCCAGCAGCCCAGGGACAGGGGTTGCTAATGAAAAACTGTTTTTT. It translates to CASSPGTGVANEKLFF.

The genes are TRBV27 and TRBJ1-4; TRBD1 aligns across 7 bases. The CDR3 extends over 13 amino acids. Germline CDR1 reads MNHEY; CDR2 reads SMNVEV (reference sequence). The trim removed 6 bases at V and 8 bases at J, leaving 6 bases unmatched. CDR3 protein: CASRRQGGEKLFF. In nucleotides, the CDR3 is TGTGCCAGCAGGAGACAGGGTGGGGAAAAACTGTTTTTT. Combining the CDR3 with reference TRBV27 and TRBJ1-4 gives the whole variable domain EAQVTQNPRYLITVTGKKLTVTCSQNMNHEYMSWYRQDPGLGLRQIYYSMNVEVTDKGDVPEGYKVSRKEKRNFPLILESPSPNQTSLYFCASRRQGGEKLFFGSGTQLSVL.

This chain joins TRBV9 and TRBJ1-2; tentatively, D is TRBD1 (5 bases). V was trimmed by 4 bases and J by 3 bases, leaving 10 bases between them. The CDR3 has 13 residues. Germline V gene sequence: CDR1 SGDLS, CDR2 YYNGEE. CDR3 region: CASSPRGYYGYTF. The CDR3 DNA sequence: TGTGCCAGCAGCCCACGGGGGTACTATGGCTACACCTTC.

This clone was detected only once. The chain combines TRBV27 with TRBJ2-3; 9 bases agree with TRBD2. V trimming: 3 bases; J trimming: 4 bases; junction bases outside the gene matches: 8. The CDR3 is 16 residues long. Per the germline V gene, CDR1 is MNHEY and CDR2 is SMNVEV (reference sequence). In nucleotides, the CDR3 is TGTGCCAGCAGTTTCTCAGCGGGAGGCGGAGCAGATACGCAGTATTTT. Protein: CASSFSAGGGADTQYF.

This sequence joins TRBV6-1 and TRBJ1-5; D possibly corresponds to TRBD1 (6 bases). There are 12 residues in the CDR3. V shed 0 bases and J shed 13 bases, with 10 bases lying between them. The germline gives CDR1 MNHNS, CDR2 SASEGT. The CDR3 here is CASSEAPGQQHF. DNA of the CDR3: TGTGCCAGCAGTGAAGCCCCGGGACAACAGCATTTT.

This chain connects TRBV5-1 to TRBJ1-2; 12 bases map to TRBD1. Trimming at V came to 2 bases and at J to 8 bases, leaving 7 bases not matched to a gene. The CDR3 contains 15 residues. Germline-derived CDR1 and CDR2 are SGHRS and YFSETQ. DNA of the CDR3: TGCGCCAGCAGCTTTTCGGGACAGGGGGCGCGCGGCTACACCTTC. Protein sequence: CASSFSGQGARGYTF.

V gene TRBV13 combines with J gene TRBJ2-3; 13 bases are a match to TRBD2. The trim removed 0 bases at V and 3 bases at J, leaving 6 bases unmatched. This CDR3 is 18 amino acids long. Germline V gives CDR1 PRHDT, CDR2 FYEKMQ (reference sequence). The CDR3 sequence is CASSLGPGTSGTTDTQYF. The CDR3, as DNA: TGTGCCAGCAGCTTAGGCCCCGGGACTAGCGGGACTACAGATACGCAGTATTTT.

The chain links TRBV24-1 to TRBJ2-1; D possibly corresponds to TRBD2 (5 bases). Germline lookup yields CDR1 KGHDR and CDR2 SFDVKD. The CDR3 is made up of 11 amino acids. The germline V and J ends were trimmed by 6 bases and 10 bases, with 9 bases remaining between them. CDR3 DNA: TGTGCCACCAGTCCCGGGGTAGAGCAGTTCTTC. Protein sequence: CATSPGVEQFF.

The rearrangement links TRBV6-2 or TRBV6-3 to TRBJ2-7, with 11 bases identical to TRBD2. The germline V gene encodes CDR1 MNHEY and CDR2 SVGEGT. The trim removed 4 bases at V and 1 base at J, leaving 9 bases unmatched. This CDR3 comprises 17 residues. CDR3 residues: CASSSRGSSGGSYEQYV. In DNA, the CDR3 is TGTGCCAGCAGTTCGAGGGGATCTAGCGGGGGGTCCTACGAGCAGTACGTC.

The chain recombines TRBV7-6 with TRBJ2-3; 10 bases are shared with TRBD2. V shed 5 bases, J shed 1 base, and the junction held 3 bases outside the gene matches. The CDR3 extends over 15 amino acids. Germline values: CDR1 SGHVS, CDR2 FNYEAQ. The DNA for the CDR3 is TGTGCCAGCAGCCAAGGACTAGCGGGCACAGATACGCAGTATTTT. Translated, it gives CASSQGLAGTDTQYF. The entire variable domain, with the rest obtained from reference TRBV7-6 and TRBJ2-3, is as follows: GAGVSQSPRYKVTKRGQDVALRCDPISGHVSLYWYRQALGQGPEFLTYFNYEAQQDKSGLPNDRFSAERPEGSISTLTIQRTEQRDSAMYRCASSQGLAGTDTQYFGPGTRLTVL.

This clone was observed a single time. The chain has TRBV7-2 and TRBJ2-7, with TRBD1 as a possible D gene (6 bases). The length of the CDR3 is 14 residues. The V gene's germline CDR1 is SGHTA and CDR2 FQGNSA. V was shortened by 3 bases and J by 3 bases, with 12 bases between the two germline ends. CDR3 protein: CASSFRDNGYEQYV. CDR3 nucleotides: TGTGCCAGCAGCTTCCGGGACAACGGCTACGAGCAGTACGTC.

J is TRBJ1-2 and V is TRBV18, with 10 bases that match TRBD1. J gave up 7 bases and V 2 bases, and 7 bases lay outside the gene matches. From germline, CDR1 is KGHSH and CDR2 LQKENI. This CDR3 comprises 15 residues. The CDR3 is CASSPTGTGERGYTF. The DNA of the CDR3 is TGTGCCAGCTCACCAACCGGGACAGGGGAGCGTGGCTACACCTTC.

Details on this clone: A read error may produce the germline difference seen at one junction end. The V gene is TRBV19, the J gene TRBJ2-3, with 11 bases that match TRBD1. Germline-derived CDR1 and CDR2 are LNHDA and SQIVND (reference sequence). The CDR3 runs to 12 residues. CDR3 region: CASSREDRGLVF. CDR3 in DNA: TGTGCCAGTAGTAGAGAGGACAGGGGGCTGGTATTT.

A single count supports this clone. The rearrangement joins TRBV10-3 to TRBJ1-1; a possible D gene is TRBD1 (5 bases). The V and J ends lost 8 bases and 1 base respectively, with 5 bases between them. The CDR3 is 11 amino acids. Germline CDR1 ENHRY, CDR2 SYGVKD. CDR3 DNA sequence: TGTGCCATCGGACAGAACACTGAAGCTTTCTTT. This encodes CAIGQNTEAFF.

The chain recombines TRBV7-9 with TRBJ2-1; 13 bases are a match to TRBD2. The J segment lost 6 bases and the V segment lost 4 bases, leaving 9 bases of the junction unmatched. The V gene's germline CDR1 is SEHNR and CDR2 FQNEAQ (reference sequence). CDR3 size: 17 residues. This CDR3 reads CASSSGLAGEAFNEQFF. CDR3 sequence (DNA): TGTGCCAGCAGCTCTGGACTAGCGGGAGAGGCCTTCAATGAGCAGTTCTTC.

The CDR3 here is CASSKDRDNGYTF. The CDR3 nucleotides read TGTGCCAGCAGCAAGGACAGGGACAATGGCTACACCTTC. The J gene is TRBJ1-2, the V gene TRBV7-2; 8 bases line up with TRBD1. V lost 5 bases to trimming and J lost 6 bases; unmatched junction nucleotides: 5. Germline V gene sequence: CDR1 SGHTA, CDR2 FQGNSA. This CDR3 has 13 amino acids.

This chain links TRBV7-9 with TRBJ1-2, with 9 nucleotides matching TRBD1. The ends lost 5 bases at V and 9 bases at J; junction bases unmatched: 7. This CDR3 is 13 amino acids long. Germline CDR1 is SEHNR and CDR2 is FQNEAQ (reference sequence). The CDR3 DNA follows: TGTGCCAGCAGCCGCCGGGACAGGGCGAGCTACACCTTC. Its protein is CASSRRDRASYTF.

The chain recombines TRBV6-5 with TRBJ1-2; 8 nucleotides align to TRBD1. The junction had 7 bases not matched to a gene; V was cut back by 5 bases and J by 2 bases. Per the germline V gene, CDR1 is MNHEY and CDR2 is SVGAGI. There are 15 residues in the CDR3. The CDR3 DNA reads TGTGCCAGCAGTAAACCAGGGGGCATCAACTATGGCTACACCTTC. Translating gives CASSKPGGINYGYTF.

V usage is TRBV24-1 and J usage is TRBJ2-3; D may be TRBD1 (5 bases). Germline CDR1 KGHDR, CDR2 SFDVKD. The V gene lost 9 bases and the J gene lost 1 base, with 22 bases spanning the gap. The CDR3 contains 17 residues. The CDR3 nucleotides read TGTGCCACCCGCCGGATACACTCAAAAGGGGGCACAGATACGCAGTATTTT. Its translation is CATRRIHSKGGTDTQYF.

V usage is TRBV18 and J usage is TRBJ2-3, with D possibly being TRBD2 (5 bases). The CDR3 has 17 residues. Germline assignment: CDR1 KGHSH and CDR2 LQKENI. V lost 2 bases, J lost 0 bases, and 15 bases lay in between. The CDR3 coding sequence is TGTGCCAGCTCACCATTCCTTAGCGTACCTAGCACAGATACGCAGTATTTT. Translated, it gives CASSPFLSVPSTDTQYF.

The V and J genes are TRBV5-1 and TRBJ1-2, with D possibly being TRBD1 (6 bases). CDR3 length: 16 residues. Germline V gene sequence: CDR1 SGHRS, CDR2 YFSETQ. V shed 7 bases and J shed 6 bases, with 25 bases lying between them. The CDR3 region is CASGRTAGEPANGYTF. The CDR3 DNA sequence: TGCGCCAGCGGAAGGACAGCCGGGGAACCCGCGAATGGCTACACCTTC.

The chain employs TRBV5-5 and TRBJ1-1, with TRBD1 identical over 10 bases. Germline V gene data show CDR1 as SGHKS and CDR2 as YYEKEE (reference sequence). V shed 4 bases, J shed 1 base, and the junction held 7 bases outside the gene matches. This CDR3 contains 16 residues. In nucleotides, the CDR3 is TGTGCCAGCAGCCAGACAGGGGGCGCAGAGAACACTGAAGCTTTCTTT. This codes for CASSQTGGAENTEAFF.

For this clone: An end of the junction differs from the germline gene, which may be a read error. The chain links TRBV2 to TRBJ1-2; 9 bases are a match to TRBD1. Germline values: CDR1 SNHLY, CDR2 FYNNEI. The CDR3 runs to 14 residues. CDR3 sequence (DNA): TGTGCCAGCGGCGGACAGGGGAATAACCATGGCTACACCTTC. Its protein is CASGGQGNNHGYTF.

This rearrangement joins TRBV23-1 to TRBJ2-7; the D is unclear. TRBV23-1 is placed among ORFs of uncertain function. This CDR3 region has 12 residues. The V end was cut by 6 bases, the J end by 0 bases, with 6 bases between. For the CDR3, the DNA is TGCGCCAGCAGCAGTCTCTCCTACGAGCAGTACTTC. It specifies CASSSLSYEQYF.